What follows is one T cell receptor beta chain and its context. What it binds is unknown. This specimen belongs to a study of OX40 agonist ivuxolimab in advanced cancers. Study-wide context: At 65% to 85% male, the cohort had a mean age of approximately 64 years, ranging from 23 to 79.

TCRdb keeps only in-frame clones here, not all; method: immunoSEQ multiplex PCR. The table lists 65,000 to 100,000 clones, 80% to 95% of them singletons. Study-wide results and limits: Those patients achieving a partial response at 0.1-3.0 mg/kg showed among the lowest clonal expansion.

This CDR3 comprises 12 residues. With 10 bases removed from V and 5 bases from J, the gap between germline ends came to 14 bases. Germline-derived CDR1 and CDR2 are MNHNS and SASEGT. Sequenced here: CD4+ or CD8+ T cells sorted from blood, sampled in a trial of the OX40 agonist ivuxolimab. This chain connects TRBV6-1 to TRBJ1-1, with D unclear. The receptor comes from an adult with an advanced solid tumor such as melanoma, head and neck, liver or kidney cancer. CDR3: CATSLWGTEAFF. DNA for the CDR3: TGTGCCACCTCACTGTGGGGAACTGAAGCTTTCTTT.